Listed below are T cell receptor beta chains from one sample, sequenced in a study of regulatory T cells in long-lasting Graves disease. MiXCR, run by TCRdb on the multiplex PCR reads, gives a single entry per CDR3 protein. The sample yields 560,000 or so distinct CDR3 sequences, roughly 16% seen once. These same records also appear under a second study, on T cells in Graves' hyperthyroidism and ophthalmopathy.

Source: peripheral blood mononuclear cells (PBMCs), taken at new diagnosis, from a patient treated with antithyroid drugs. The receptors were sampled from a man between 18 and 35 years old with Graves disease. Both conserved end residues are part of each CDR3. D genes are given only for firm matches. The size of a clone is reported for some rows only, either as once, few or many, or as a class for expanded clones.

V gene,clone size,D gene,J gene,CDR3 protein,CDR3 DNA
TRBV6-1,many,-,TRBJ2-7,CASSESGSYSYEQYF,TGTGCCAGCAGTGAATCGGGCAGCTACTCCTACGAGCAGTACTTC
TRBV7-2,-,-,TRBJ2-7,CAGSLVPVLTPLEQYF,TGTGCCGGCAGCTTAGTTCCAGTCCTTACCCCCCTCGAGCAGTACTTC
TRBV6-5,many,-,TRBJ2-7,CASSYAGFSYEQYF,TGTGCCAGCAGTTACGCGGGTTTCTCCTACGAGCAGTACTTC
TRBV12-5,-,TRBD1,TRBJ2-7,CASGSQDRLYEQYF,TGTGCTAGTGGTTCACAGGACAGGCTCTACGAGCAGTACTTC
TRBV7-9,few,-,TRBJ2-7,CASSPDGYYEQYF,TGTGCCAGCAGCCCGGACGGGTACTACGAGCAGTACTTC
TRBV18,-,-,TRBJ2-3,CASSPIRQNRANTDTQYF,TGTGCCAGCTCACCAATCAGGCAGAACAGGGCGAACACAGATACGCAGTATTTT
TRBV7-6,many,-,TRBJ1-1,CASSLVRDMNTEAFF,TGTGCCAGCAGCCTAGTACGGGACATGAACACTGAAGCTTTCTTT
TRBV3-1,few,TRBD1,TRBJ2-7,CASSQGGSGTGLRKQYF,TGTGCCAGCAGCCAAGGGGGTTCCGGGACAGGGCTCCGTAAGCAGTACTTC
TRBV12-3/TRBV12-4,many,-,TRBJ2-3,CASSSAGITDTQYF,TGTGCCAGCAGCTCGGCAGGGATCACAGATACGCAGTATTTT
TRBV20-1,many,-,TRBJ2-1,CSARDEGEGSYNEQFF,TGCAGTGCTAGAGATGAGGGGGAGGGTTCCTACAATGAGCAGTTCTTC
TRBV9,-,TRBD1,TRBJ2-7,CASSPGQGHSYEQYF,TGTGCCAGCAGCCCGGGACAGGGCCATTCCTACGAGCAGTACTTC
TRBV30,few,-,TRBJ1-6,CAWSRAYSDSPLHF,TGTGCCTGGAGTCGTGCATATTCGGATTCACCCCTCCACTTT
TRBV12-3/TRBV12-4,-,-,TRBJ2-2,CASRLAPERDGELFF,TGTGCCAGCAGACTAGCCCCAGAGAGGGACGGGGAGCTGTTTTTT
TRBV10-3,-,TRBD1,TRBJ2-7,CAISESGTGRYEQYF,TGTGCCATCAGTGAGTCAGGGACAGGGCGCTACGAGCAGTACTTC
TRBV29-1,few,-,TRBJ2-3,CSVTLSSASTDTQYF,TGCAGCGTCACCCTTTCTAGCGCGAGCACAGATACGCAGTATTTT
TRBV29-1,-,-,TRBJ2-3,CSVAKQRMTDTQYF,TGCAGCGTTGCCAAACAGAGGATGACAGATACGCAGTATTTT
TRBV6-1,-,-,TRBJ1-3,CASAMGGPSGNTIYF,TGTGCCAGCGCGATGGGAGGCCCCTCTGGAAACACCATATATTTT
TRBV12-3/TRBV12-4,many,TRBD2,TRBJ2-1,CASRPRTSGRGTYNEQFF,TGTGCCAGCAGACCTCGGACTAGCGGGAGGGGGACCTACAATGAGCAGTTCTTC
TRBV12-3/TRBV12-4,-,TRBD2,TRBJ2-1,CASSFVRTRGDEQFF,TGTGCCAGCAGTTTCGTTCGGACTCGGGGGGATGAGCAGTTCTTC
TRBV20-1,few,-,TRBJ2-1,CSAYSTGNEQFF,TGCAGTGCATATAGTACCGGCAATGAGCAGTTCTTC
TRBV19,few,-,TRBJ2-7,CASSIGAGEVRAYEQYF,TGTGCCAGTAGTATCGGGGCGGGTGAGGTGAGGGCCTACGAGCAGTACTTC
TRBV9,few,TRBD2,TRBJ2-5,CASSVGRGGKETQYF,TGTGCCAGCAGCGTAGGGCGGGGAGGGAAGGAGACCCAGTACTTC
TRBV6-1,many,TRBD2,TRBJ2-7,CASSEGLAGVSGTYEQYF,TGTGCCAGCAGTGAAGGACTAGCGGGAGTCTCAGGTACCTACGAGCAGTACTTC
TRBV20-1,few,TRBD2,TRBJ2-7,CSAPGLAGVSLYEQYF,TGCAGTGCTCCGGGACTAGCGGGAGTTAGTCTCTACGAGCAGTACTTC
TRBV20-1,-,TRBD2,TRBJ2-7,CSVKRELADEQYF,TGCAGTGTCAAGCGGGAGTTGGCCGACGAGCAGTACTTC
TRBV7-2,-,-,TRBJ2-1,CASSINRVPTYNEQFF,TGTGCCAGCAGCATAAACAGGGTTCCAACCTACAATGAGCAGTTCTTC
TRBV27,many,TRBD1,TRBJ2-7,CASRVGQGYEQYF,TGTGCCAGCAGGGTTGGACAGGGTTACGAGCAGTACTTC
TRBV28,few,-,TRBJ1-4,CASSFIEKLFF,TGTGCCAGCAGTTTTATCGAAAAACTGTTTTTT
TRBV28,-,TRBD2,TRBJ2-7,CASSETSGRGPYEQYF,TGTGCCAGCAGTGAGACTAGCGGGAGGGGACCCTACGAGCAGTACTTC
TRBV20-1,-,TRBD1,TRBJ1-1,CSARDPDRVGNTEAFF,TGCAGTGCTAGAGATCCTGACAGGGTGGGCAACACTGAAGCTTTCTTT
TRBV30,many,TRBD2,TRBJ2-7,CAALRRGDPPVEQYF,TGTGCCGCGCTACGGCGGGGGGACCCACCGGTCGAGCAGTACTTC
TRBV11-1,many,-,TRBJ2-3,CASSAHLGADTQYF,TGTGCCAGCAGCGCCCACTTAGGGGCGGATACGCAGTATTTT
TRBV12-3/TRBV12-4,many,TRBD2,TRBJ2-7,CASSLIAGLYEQYF,TGTGCCAGCAGCCTAATAGCGGGACTGTACGAGCAGTACTTC
TRBV27,many,TRBD1,TRBJ2-7,CASSLDRAFEQYF,TGTGCCAGCAGTCTAGACAGGGCATTCGAGCAGTACTTC
TRBV5-6,many,-,TRBJ1-5,CASSLGQAINQPQHF,TGTGCCAGCAGCTTGGGGCAGGCAATCAATCAGCCCCAGCATTTT
TRBV4-1,few,-,TRBJ2-3,CASSQGTERLAQYF,TGCGCCAGCAGCCAAGGCACGGAAAGACTGGCGCAGTATTTT
TRBV27,many,-,TRBJ2-3,CASSSHRTGGSTDTQYF,TGTGCCAGCAGTTCCCACCGGACTGGCGGAAGCACAGATACGCAGTATTTT
TRBV12-3/TRBV12-4,many,TRBD1,TRBJ1-6,CASSSTGGRSPLHF,TGTGCCAGCAGTTCAACAGGGGGCCGTTCACCCCTCCACTTT
TRBV30,-,-,TRBJ2-1,CAWSPGPQIANEQFF,TGTGCCTGGAGTCCGGGACCCCAGATTGCGAATGAGCAGTTCTTC
TRBV3-1,-,-,TRBJ2-1,CASSQERWGSSYNEQFF,TGTGCCAGCAGCCAAGAGCGTTGGGGGAGCTCCTACAATGAGCAGTTCTTC
TRBV14,once,TRBD2,TRBJ2-7,CASSWEIAGGPVNEQYF,TGTGCCAGCAGCTGGGAAATAGCGGGAGGGCCGGTGAACGAGCAGTACTTC
TRBV19,-,-,TRBJ2-2,CASSARITGELFF,TGTGCCAGTAGTGCGCGTATCACCGGGGAGCTGTTTTTT
TRBV27,many,-,TRBJ2-7,CASPPGDF,TGTGCCAGCCCTCCAGGGGACTTC
TRBV4-1,-,TRBD1,TRBJ1-2,CASSLEGQTPKEVYGYTF,TGCGCCAGCAGCCTTGAGGGACAGACTCCTAAGGAGGTCTATGGCTACACCTTC
TRBV20-1,many,-,TRBJ1-6,CSASPGGRLDSPLHF,TGCAGTGCTAGCCCCGGGGGCCGATTGGATTCACCCCTCCACTTT